Presented here are 13 T cell receptor beta chains from one specimen sequenced in a study of blood T cells in healthy people across ages. Using a J-beta primer mix together with a sample-barcoded 5' primer, a second PCR was run for roughly 7 to 12 cycles. In TCRdb, the 5' RACE reads were re-called with MiXCR into one record per CDR3 protein. The sample contains roughly 700,000 distinct CDR3 sequences, around half of which appear only once. The source material was blood. All receptors derive from a woman aged 55-69 years in good health.

This clonotype turned up a few times. J is TRBJ2-2 and V is TRBV27; D is unresolved. The CDR3 consists of 16 residues. The V and J ends lost 0 bases and 6 bases respectively, with 14 bases between them. The germline V gene encodes CDR1 MNHEY and CDR2 SMNVEV (reference sequence). The CDR3 bases are TGTGCCAGCAGTTTATCGGCCTCCGTAGGCTCCGGGGAGCTGTTTTTT. This gives the protein CASSLSASVGSGELFF.

This chain uses TRBV11-3 with TRBJ2-3; 9 bases match TRBD2. This CDR3 spans 14 amino acids. Germline-derived CDR1 and CDR2 are SGHNT and YENEEA. The V gene end was trimmed by 5 bases and the J gene end by 6 bases; junction bases not matched to a gene: 6. CDR3 coding DNA: TGTGCCAGCAGCCGGGCGGGAGGGCTGGATACGCAGTATTTT. Protein product: CASSRAGGLDTQYF.

This clonotype has more than one count but fewer than ten. The chain has TRBV5-6 and TRBJ2-6; 7 nucleotides line up with TRBD1. Germline CDR1 reads SGHDT; CDR2 reads YYEEEE. There are 16 residues in the CDR3. V lost 4 bases to trimming and J lost 2 bases; unmatched junction nucleotides: 6. The CDR3 region is CASSTWTGTGANVLTF. The CDR3 bases are TGTGCCAGCAGCACCTGGACAGGTACTGGGGCCAACGTCCTGACTTTC.

The gene calls are TRBV20-1 and TRBJ2-7; TRBD1 is a possible D gene (7 bases). The CDR3 totals 17 residues. Trimming removed 6 bases at V and 3 bases at J, with 27 bases between. Germline V gene data show CDR1 as DFQATT and CDR2 as SNEGSKA (reference sequence). The CDR3 coding sequence is TGCAGTGCAAACCCGTCAGGGGGGATTTTCTACGACTACGAGCAGTACTTC. This codes for CSANPSGGIFYDYEQYF.

The chain uses TRBV6-2 or TRBV6-3 and TRBJ2-5; D is possibly TRBD1 or TRBD2 (6 bases each). V lost 2 bases and J lost 5, with 15 bases in between. Germline loops: CDR1 MNHEY, CDR2 SVGEGT. The CDR3 sequence is 15 residues long. The CDR3 DNA follows: TGTGCCAGCAGTTACGGAGCGGGTCAGGGGGAGACCCAGTACTTC. It translates to CASSYGAGQGETQYF.

V gene TRBV5-1 combines with J gene TRBJ2-1; perhaps TRBD2 as D (5 bases). The CDR3 length is 14 residues. Trimming stripped 1 base from V and 12 bases from J, with 17 bases between. Germline CDR1 and CDR2: SGHRS and YFSETQ. As DNA, the CDR3 is TGCGCCAGCAGCTTGATCCCGGTTCGGGATGGGCAGTTCTTC. Translating it yields CASSLIPVRDGQFF. The whole variable domain, filled in from reference TRBV5-1 and TRBJ2-1, reads KAGVTQTPRYLIKTRGQQVTLSCSPISGHRSVSWYQQTPGQGLQFLFEYFSETQRNKGNFPGRFSGRQFSNSRSEMNVSTLELGDSALYLCASSLIPVRDGQFFGPGTRLTVL.

The V call is TRBV20-1, the J call TRBJ2-1; 12 bases are a match to TRBD1. V dropped 7 bases and J dropped 9; count of bases not matched to a gene: 7. CDR1 DFQATT and CDR2 SNEGSKA come from the germline V gene (reference sequence). The CDR3 is made up of 13 amino acids. The CDR3: CSGGGQGAGEQFF. The CDR3 nucleotides read TGCAGTGGGGGGGGACAGGGGGCGGGTGAGCAGTTCTTC.

This clonotype showed up just a few times. The V and J genes are TRBV7-2 and TRBJ2-4; TRBD2 matches 9 bases. CDR3 length: 15 residues. With 2 bases clipped from V and 13 bases from J, the junction kept 12 bases outside the gene matches. In germline, CDR1 is SGHTA, CDR2 FQGNSA. CDR3 nucleotide sequence: TGTGCCAGCAGCTTAAGCGGGAGGCCCTCTGGTGAGCAGTACTTC. This sequence encodes CASSLSGRPSGEQYF. The variable domain in full, completed from reference TRBV7-2 and TRBJ2-4, reads GAGVSQSPSNKVTEKGKDVELRCDPISGHTALYWYRQSLGQGLEFLIYFQGNSAPDKSGLPSDRFSAERTGGSVSTLTIQRTQQEDSAVYLCASSLSGRPSGEQYFGAGTRLSVL.

The chain is built from TRBV7-3 and TRBJ2-3, with D perhaps TRBD2 (5 bases). Germline V CDR1 and CDR2: SGHTA, FQGTGA. Between the trimmed V and J ends, which lost 5 bases and 3 bases, there was a span of 15 bases. The CDR3 is made up of 15 amino acids. This CDR3 reads CASSRLRTPTDTQYF. CDR3 bases: TGTGCCAGCAGCCGATTACGGACTCCAACAGATACGCAGTATTTT.

The chain has TRBV18 and TRBJ1-1; 7 bases fit TRBD1. This CDR3 is built from 17 residues. V dropped 3 bases and J dropped 0; count of bases not matched to a gene: 10. Germline V gene lookup returns CDR1 KGHSH and CDR2 LQKENI. The CDR3: CASSPRGTGTVNTEAFF. CDR3 DNA sequence: TGTGCCAGCTCACCCAGAGGGACCGGGACAGTGAACACTGAAGCTTTCTTT. Combining the CDR3 with reference TRBV18 and TRBJ1-1 gives the whole variable domain NAGVMQNPRHLVRRRGQEARLRCSPMKGHSHVYWYRQLPEEGLKFMVYLQKENIIDESGMPKERFSAEFPKEGPSILRIQQVVRGDSAAYFCASSPRGTGTVNTEAFFGQGTRLTVV.

The V call is TRBV5-4, the J call TRBJ2-5; maybe TRBD2 (5 bases). The ends were cut back, 3 bases at V and 11 bases at J, with 23 bases in the middle. The CDR3 consists of 15 residues. Germline V gene sequence: CDR1 SGHNT, CDR2 YYREEE (reference sequence). This chain's CDR3 is CASSSKTKLNGEQYF. In DNA form, the CDR3 reads TGTGCCAGCAGCTCGAAGACTAAATTAAACGGGGAGCAGTACTTC.

The chain links TRBV5-6 to TRBJ1-2; 7 nucleotides align to TRBD1. CDR3 length: 17 residues. Germline CDR1 is SGHDT and CDR2 is YYEEEE. The ends lost 4 bases at V and 1 base at J; junction bases unmatched: 13. This CDR3 reads CASSEGQQGHVNYGYTF. As DNA, the CDR3 is TGTGCCAGCAGCGAGGGACAGCAGGGGCACGTTAACTATGGCTACACCTTC.

This chain uses TRBV15 with TRBJ2-2; a possible D gene is TRBD2 (5 bases). The CDR3 runs 15 residues. The germline CDR1 and CDR2 sequences are LNHNV and YYDKDF (reference sequence). V was pared by 6 bases and J by 6 bases, with 17 bases between. The DNA for the CDR3 is TGTGCCACCAGTCGGAGAGGCCCGCGGGCCGGGGAGCTGTTTTTT. Translation: CATSRRGPRAGELFF.